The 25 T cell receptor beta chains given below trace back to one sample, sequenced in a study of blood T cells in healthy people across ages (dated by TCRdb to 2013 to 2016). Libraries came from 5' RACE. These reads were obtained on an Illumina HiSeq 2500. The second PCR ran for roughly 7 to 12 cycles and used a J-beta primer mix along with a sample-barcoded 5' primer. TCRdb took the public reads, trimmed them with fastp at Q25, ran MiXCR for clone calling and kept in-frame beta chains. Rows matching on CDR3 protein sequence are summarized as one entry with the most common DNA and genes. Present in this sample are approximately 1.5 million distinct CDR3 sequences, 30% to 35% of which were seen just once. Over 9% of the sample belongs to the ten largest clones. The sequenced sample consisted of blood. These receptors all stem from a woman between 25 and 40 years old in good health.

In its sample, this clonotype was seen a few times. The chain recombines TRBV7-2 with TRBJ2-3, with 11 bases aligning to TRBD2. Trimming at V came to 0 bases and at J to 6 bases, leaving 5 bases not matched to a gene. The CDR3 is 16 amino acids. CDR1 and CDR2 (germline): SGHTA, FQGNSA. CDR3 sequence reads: CASSLASGRALDTQYF. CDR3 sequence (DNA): TGTGCCAGCAGCTTAGCTAGCGGGAGGGCCCTGGATACGCAGTATTTT.

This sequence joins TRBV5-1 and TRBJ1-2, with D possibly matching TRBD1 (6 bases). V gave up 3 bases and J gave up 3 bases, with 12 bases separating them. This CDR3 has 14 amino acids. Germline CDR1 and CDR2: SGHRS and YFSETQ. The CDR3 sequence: CASSSYRDDYGYTF. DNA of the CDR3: TGCGCCAGCAGCTCGTACAGGGATGACTATGGCTACACCTTC. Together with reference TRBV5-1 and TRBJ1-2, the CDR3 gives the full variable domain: KAGVTQTPRYLIKTRGQQVTLSCSPISGHRSVSWYQQTPGQGLQFLFEYFSETQRNKGNFPGRFSGRQFSNSRSEMNVSTLELGDSALYLCASSSYRDDYGYTFGSGTRLTVV.

The DNA for the CDR3 is TGTGCCTGGACAGACGGGGGAGCCGTCTACGAGCAGTACTTC. It encodes CAWTDGGAVYEQYF. The chain is built from TRBV30 and TRBJ2-7; a possible D gene is TRBD2 (6 bases). This CDR3 is built from 14 residues. Germline loops: CDR1 GTSNPN, CDR2 SVGIG (reference sequence). V lost 4 bases, J lost 3 bases, and 16 bases lay in between.

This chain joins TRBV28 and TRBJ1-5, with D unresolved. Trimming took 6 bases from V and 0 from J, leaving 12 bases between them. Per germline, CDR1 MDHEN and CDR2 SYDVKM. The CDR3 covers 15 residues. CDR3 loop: CASSPMRYSNQPQHF. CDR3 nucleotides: TGTGCCAGCAGCCCCATGAGGTATAGCAATCAGCCCCAGCATTTT.

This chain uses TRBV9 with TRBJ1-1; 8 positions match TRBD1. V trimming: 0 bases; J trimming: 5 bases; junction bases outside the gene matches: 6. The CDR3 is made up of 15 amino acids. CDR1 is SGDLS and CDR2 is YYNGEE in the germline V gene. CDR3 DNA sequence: TGTGCCAGCAGCGTAGCTACGGGACAGGTGACTGAAGCTTTCTTT. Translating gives CASSVATGQVTEAFF.

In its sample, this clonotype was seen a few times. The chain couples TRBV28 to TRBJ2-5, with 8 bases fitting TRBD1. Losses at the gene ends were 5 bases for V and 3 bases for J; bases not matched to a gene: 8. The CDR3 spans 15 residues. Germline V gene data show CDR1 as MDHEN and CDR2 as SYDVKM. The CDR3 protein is CASSPMGQAEETQYF. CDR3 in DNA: TGTGCCAGCAGTCCGATGGGACAGGCTGAAGAGACCCAGTACTTC.

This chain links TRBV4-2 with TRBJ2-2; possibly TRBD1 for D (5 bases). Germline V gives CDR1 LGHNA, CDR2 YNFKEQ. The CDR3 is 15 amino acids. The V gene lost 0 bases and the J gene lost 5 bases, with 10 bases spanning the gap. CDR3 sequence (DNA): TGTGCCAGCAGCCAAGATCTGACAGTTACCGGGGAGCTGTTTTTT. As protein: CASSQDLTVTGELFF.

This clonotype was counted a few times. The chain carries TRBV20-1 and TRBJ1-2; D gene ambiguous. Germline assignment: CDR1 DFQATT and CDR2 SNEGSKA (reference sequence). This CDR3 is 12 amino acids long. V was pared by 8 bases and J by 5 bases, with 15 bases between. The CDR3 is CSPDPDGYGYTF. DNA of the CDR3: TGCAGTCCGGACCCGGACGGATATGGCTACACCTTC.

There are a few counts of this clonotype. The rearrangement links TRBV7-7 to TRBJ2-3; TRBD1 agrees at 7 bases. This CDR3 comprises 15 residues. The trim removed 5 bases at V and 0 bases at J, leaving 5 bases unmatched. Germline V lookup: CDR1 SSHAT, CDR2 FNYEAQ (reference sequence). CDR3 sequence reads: CASSQTGSSTDTQYF. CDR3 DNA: TGTGCCAGCAGCCAGACAGGGAGTAGCACAGATACGCAGTATTTT. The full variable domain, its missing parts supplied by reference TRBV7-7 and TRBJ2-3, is GAGVSQSPRYKVTKRGQDVTLRCDPISSHATLYWYQQALGQGPEFLTYFNYEAQPDKSGLPSDRFSAERPEGSISTLTIQRTEQRDSAMYRCASSQTGSSTDTQYFGPGTRLTVL.

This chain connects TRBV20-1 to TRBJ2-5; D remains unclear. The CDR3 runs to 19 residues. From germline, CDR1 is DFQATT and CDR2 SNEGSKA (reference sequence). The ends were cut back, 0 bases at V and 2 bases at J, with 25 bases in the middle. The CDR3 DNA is TGCAGTGCTAGAGACCCAACGGTAAACCCCCTCCAAGGGCAAGAGACCCAGTACTTC. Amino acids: CSARDPTVNPLQGQETQYF.

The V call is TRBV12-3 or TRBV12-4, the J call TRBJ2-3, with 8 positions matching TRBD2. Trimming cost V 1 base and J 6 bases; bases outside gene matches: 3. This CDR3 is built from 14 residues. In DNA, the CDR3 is TGTGCCAGCAGTTTAGACGGGAGGGTGGATACGCAGTATTTT. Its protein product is CASSLDGRVDTQYF.

The CDR3 loop is CSAYVPQGLGHNEQFF. CDR3 DNA: TGCAGTGCTTATGTGCCTCAGGGTCTGGGACACAATGAGCAGTTCTTC. This rearrangement joins TRBV20-1 to TRBJ2-1; tentatively, D is TRBD1 or TRBD2 (5 bases each). Germline assignment: CDR1 DFQATT and CDR2 SNEGSKA (reference sequence). The CDR3 runs 16 residues. V was shortened by 5 bases and J by 5 bases, with 22 bases between the two germline ends.

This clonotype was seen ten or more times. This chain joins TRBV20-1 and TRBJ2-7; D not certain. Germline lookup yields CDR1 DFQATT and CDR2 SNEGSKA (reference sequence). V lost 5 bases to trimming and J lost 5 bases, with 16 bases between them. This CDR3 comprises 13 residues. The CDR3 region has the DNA TGCAGTGCTCGCCCGAGTACTCACCACGAGCAGTACTTC. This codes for CSARPSTHHEQYF.

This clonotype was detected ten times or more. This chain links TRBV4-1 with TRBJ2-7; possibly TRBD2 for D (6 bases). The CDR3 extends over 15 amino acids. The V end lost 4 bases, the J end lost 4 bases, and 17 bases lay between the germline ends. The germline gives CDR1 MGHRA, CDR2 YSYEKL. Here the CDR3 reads CASSPGETGAYEQYF. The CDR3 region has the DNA TGCGCCAGCAGCCCGGGGGAGACGGGAGCATACGAGCAGTACTTC.

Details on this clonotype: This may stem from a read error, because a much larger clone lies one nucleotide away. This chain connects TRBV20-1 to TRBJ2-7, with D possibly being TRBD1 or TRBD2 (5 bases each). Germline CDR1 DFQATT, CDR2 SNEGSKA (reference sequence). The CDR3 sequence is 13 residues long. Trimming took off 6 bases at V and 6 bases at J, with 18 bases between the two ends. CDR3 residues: CSANLVGEFEQYF. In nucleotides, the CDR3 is TGCAGTGCCAACCTGGTGGGGGAGTTCGAGCAGTACTTC.

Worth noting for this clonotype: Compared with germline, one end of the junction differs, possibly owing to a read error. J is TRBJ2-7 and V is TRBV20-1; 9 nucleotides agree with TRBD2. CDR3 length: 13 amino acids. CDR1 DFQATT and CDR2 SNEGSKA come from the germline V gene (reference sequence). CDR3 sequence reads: CSAPTSGIYGQYF. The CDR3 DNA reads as TGCAGTGCTCCGACTAGCGGAATTTACGGGCAGTACTTC.

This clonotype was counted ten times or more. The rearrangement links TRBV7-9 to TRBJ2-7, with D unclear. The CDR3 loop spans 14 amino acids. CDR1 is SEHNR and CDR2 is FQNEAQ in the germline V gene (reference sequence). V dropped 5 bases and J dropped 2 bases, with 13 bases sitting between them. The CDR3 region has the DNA TGTGCCAGCAGCGGCCCGGAACAGACCTACGAGCAGTACTTC. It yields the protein CASSGPEQTYEQYF. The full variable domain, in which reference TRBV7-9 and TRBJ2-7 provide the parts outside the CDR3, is DTGVSQNPRHKITKRGQNVTFRCDPISEHNRLYWYRQTLGQGPEFLTYFQNEAQLEKSRLLSDRFSAERPKGSFSTLEIQRTEQGDSAMYLCASSGPEQTYEQYFGPGTRLTVT.

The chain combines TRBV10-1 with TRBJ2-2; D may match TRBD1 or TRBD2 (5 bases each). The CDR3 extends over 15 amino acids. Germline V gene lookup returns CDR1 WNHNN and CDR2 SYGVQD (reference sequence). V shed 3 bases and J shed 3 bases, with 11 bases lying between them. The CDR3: CASSDREYDTGELFF. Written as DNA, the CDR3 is TGCGCCAGCAGTGACAGGGAGTATGACACCGGGGAGCTGTTTTTT.

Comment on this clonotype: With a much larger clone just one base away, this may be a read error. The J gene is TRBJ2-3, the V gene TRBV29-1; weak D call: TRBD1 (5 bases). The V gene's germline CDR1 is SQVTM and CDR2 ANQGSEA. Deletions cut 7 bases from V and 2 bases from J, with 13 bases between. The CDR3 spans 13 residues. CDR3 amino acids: CSAGPRATDTQYF. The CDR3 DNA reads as TGCAGCGCTGGGCCCAGGGCCACAGATACGCAGTATTTT.

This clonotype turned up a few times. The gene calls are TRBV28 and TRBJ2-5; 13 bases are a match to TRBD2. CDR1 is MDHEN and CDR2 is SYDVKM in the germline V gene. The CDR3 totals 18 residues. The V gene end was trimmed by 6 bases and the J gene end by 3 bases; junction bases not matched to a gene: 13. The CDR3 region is CASRPRAPGLAGKETQYF. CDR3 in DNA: TGTGCCAGCAGACCGAGGGCCCCGGGACTAGCGGGGAAAGAGACCCAGTACTTC. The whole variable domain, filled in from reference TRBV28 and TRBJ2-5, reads DVKVTQSSRYLVKRTGEKVFLECVQDMDHENMFWYRQDPGLGLRLIYFSYDVKMKEKGDIPEGYSVSREKKERFSLILESASTNQTSMYLCASRPRAPGLAGKETQYFGPGTRLLVL.

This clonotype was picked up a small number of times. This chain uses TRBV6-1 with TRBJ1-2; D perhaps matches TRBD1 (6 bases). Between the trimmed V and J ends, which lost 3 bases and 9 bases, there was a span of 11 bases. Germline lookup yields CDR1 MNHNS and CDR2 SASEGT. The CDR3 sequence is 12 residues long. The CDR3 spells CASSDYRDRYTF. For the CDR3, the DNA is TGTGCCAGCAGTGATTACAGGGACCGCTACACCTTC.

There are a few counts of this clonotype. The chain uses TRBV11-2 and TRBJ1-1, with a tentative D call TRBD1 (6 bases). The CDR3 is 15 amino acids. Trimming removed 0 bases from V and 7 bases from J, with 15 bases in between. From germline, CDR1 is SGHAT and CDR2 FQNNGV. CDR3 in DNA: TGTGCCAGCAGCTTAGACCCGGGGGCAGGGAATGAAGCTTTCTTT. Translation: CASSLDPGAGNEAFF.

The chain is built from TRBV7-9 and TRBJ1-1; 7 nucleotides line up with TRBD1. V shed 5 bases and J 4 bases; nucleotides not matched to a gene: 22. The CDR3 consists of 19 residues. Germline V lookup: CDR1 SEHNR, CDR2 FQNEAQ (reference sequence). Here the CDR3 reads CASSGTRRGQTIEGTEAFF. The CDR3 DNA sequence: TGTGCCAGCAGCGGGACAAGGAGGGGACAGACAATTGAGGGCACTGAAGCTTTCTTT.

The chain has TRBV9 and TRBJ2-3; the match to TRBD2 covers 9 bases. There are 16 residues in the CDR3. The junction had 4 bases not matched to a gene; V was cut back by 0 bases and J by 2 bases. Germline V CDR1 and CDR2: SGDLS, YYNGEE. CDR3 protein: CASSVVGLALTDTQYF. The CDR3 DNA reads TGTGCCAGCAGCGTAGTAGGACTAGCGCTCACAGATACGCAGTATTTT.

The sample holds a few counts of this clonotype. The CDR3 loop reads CASSQVRGDEKLFF. DNA of the CDR3: TGTGCCAGCAGCCAAGTGAGGGGGGATGAAAAACTGTTTTTT. The rearrangement joins TRBV3-1 to TRBJ1-4, with D perhaps TRBD1 (6 bases). CDR1 and CDR2 from the germline V gene are LGHDT and YNNKEL (reference sequence). The CDR3 runs 14 residues. The ends were cut back, 1 base at V and 6 bases at J, with 9 bases in the middle.